These 7 T cell receptor beta chains came from one sample sequenced in a study of blood T cell repertoires in COVID-19. Assay: immunoSEQ multiplex PCR; the TCRdb copy retains only in-frame clones and omits some. The table records around 150,000 clones, roughly 90% of them present only once. The sample comprised peripheral blood. The receptors derive from a man in his sixties with acute or convalescent COVID-19.

V is TRBV28 and J is TRBJ1-5, with D maybe TRBD1 (6 bases). In germline, CDR1 is MDHEN, CDR2 SYDVKM. The CDR3 totals 16 residues. With 8 bases removed from V and 0 bases from J, the gap between germline ends came to 17 bases. The CDR3 sequence: CASCPGDIYSNQPQHF. The CDR3 nucleotides are TGTGCCAGCTGTCCCGGGGACATATATAGCAATCAGCCCCAGCATTTT.

The table lists this clone with a count of one. The chain uses TRBV14 and TRBJ1-6; 7 nucleotides align to TRBD1. With 1 base clipped from V and 7 bases from J, the junction kept 4 bases outside the gene matches. The CDR3 covers 15 residues. The germline V gene encodes CDR1 SGHDN and CDR2 FVKESK. The CDR3 loop is CASSQGTGMNSPLHF. DNA of the CDR3: TGTGCCAGCAGCCAAGGGACAGGCATGAATTCACCCCTCCACTTT.

The chain links TRBV6-5 to TRBJ2-3; a possible D gene is TRBD1 (5 bases). The CDR3 sequence is 14 residues long. Trimming took off 2 bases at V and 3 bases at J, with 9 bases between the two ends. From germline, CDR1 is MNHEY and CDR2 SVGAGI. Here the CDR3 reads CASSYGAYTDTQYF. DNA for the CDR3: TGTGCCAGCAGTTACGGGGCCTATACAGATACGCAGTATTTT.

This chain connects TRBV29-1 to TRBJ2-7; a weak D match, TRBD1 (5 bases). This CDR3 contains 12 residues. CDR1 and CDR2 from the germline V gene are SQVTM and ANQGSEA. The germline V and J ends were trimmed by 1 base and 6 bases, with 10 bases remaining between them. The CDR3 region is CSVEGQPSEQYF. Written as DNA, the CDR3 is TGCAGCGTTGAAGGACAGCCCAGCGAGCAGTACTTC.

This chain joins TRBV6-6 and TRBJ2-5; a possible D gene is TRBD2 (5 bases). V lost 2 bases and J 5 bases, leaving 12 bases between the germline ends. CDR1 is MNHNY and CDR2 is SVGAGI in the germline V gene (reference sequence). The CDR3 runs 14 residues. CDR3 bases: TGTGCCAGCAGTTACCAAACTAGTCGGGAGACCCAGTACTTC. Residues: CASSYQTSRETQYF.

This sequence joins TRBV13 and TRBJ2-7, with 9 bases matching TRBD2. The CDR3 totals 15 residues. With 2 bases clipped from V and 1 base from J, the junction kept 3 bases outside the gene matches. Germline assignment: CDR1 PRHDT and CDR2 FYEKMQ (reference sequence). In DNA, the CDR3 is TGTGCCAGCAGCTTACCCCTAGCGGGGTCCTACGAGCAGTACTTC. Translating it yields CASSLPLAGSYEQYF.

J is TRBJ2-7 and V is TRBV3-1 (or the pseudogene TRBV3-2), with D hard to call. This CDR3 region has 13 residues. Germline V gene sequence: CDR1 LGHDT, CDR2 YNNKEL (reference sequence). Trimming removed 1 base from V and 5 bases from J, with 9 bases in between. CDR3 region: CASSQVTYDEQYF. CDR3 nucleotides: TGTGCCAGCAGCCAAGTCACCTACGACGAGCAGTACTTC.